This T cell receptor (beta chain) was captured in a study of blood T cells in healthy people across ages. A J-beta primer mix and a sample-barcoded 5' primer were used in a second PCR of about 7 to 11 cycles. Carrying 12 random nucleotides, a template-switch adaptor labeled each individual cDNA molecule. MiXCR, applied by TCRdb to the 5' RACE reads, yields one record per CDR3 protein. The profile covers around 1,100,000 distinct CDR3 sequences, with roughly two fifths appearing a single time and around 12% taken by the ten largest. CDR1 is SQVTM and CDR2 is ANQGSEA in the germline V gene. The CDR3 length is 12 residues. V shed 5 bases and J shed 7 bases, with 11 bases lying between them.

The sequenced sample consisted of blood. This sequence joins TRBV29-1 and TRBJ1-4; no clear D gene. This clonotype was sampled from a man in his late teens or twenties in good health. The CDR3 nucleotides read TGCAGCGTTATGACACAGCGTGAAAAACTGTTTTTT. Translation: CSVMTQREKLFF.